The 8 T cell receptor beta chains below come from one sample, sequenced in a study of radiation and T cells in renal cell carcinoma. TCRdb keeps only in-frame clones here, not all; method: immunoSEQ multiplex PCR. This table has 120,000 to 150,000 clones, 88% appearing once. Stated time point: baseline pretreatment blood. Treatment described: 15 Gy SBRT to primary tumor, nephrectomy 4 weeks later. The sample here was blood, taken from a patient whose treatment included radiotherapy and nephrectomy. The receptors shown here come from a woman aged 70-85 years with renal cell carcinoma.

This chain joins TRBV4-1 and TRBJ1-6; no definite D call. V lost 3 bases, J lost 5 bases, and 11 bases lay in between. This CDR3 contains 15 residues. Germline assignment: CDR1 MGHRA and CDR2 YSYEKL. CDR3 protein: CASSQTDWHNSPLHF. CDR3 nucleotide sequence: TGCGCCAGCAGCCAGACGGACTGGCATAATTCACCCCTCCACTTT.

The V gene is TRBV5-1, the J gene TRBJ1-1, with 8 nucleotides matching TRBD1. V lost 4 bases and J lost 0; bases outside the gene matches: 8. CDR1 is SGHRS, CDR2 YFSETQ, per germline. The CDR3 has 16 amino acids. Here the CDR3 reads CASSPRAGGVNTEAFF. The CDR3 DNA reads TGCGCCAGCAGCCCTCGGGCAGGGGGCGTGAACACTGAAGCTTTCTTT.

The chain combines TRBV28 with TRBJ2-5; weak D call: TRBD2 (6 bases). Per the germline V gene, CDR1 is MDHEN and CDR2 is SYDVKM. V was trimmed by 6 bases and J by 5 bases, leaving 13 bases between them. This CDR3 has 13 residues. The CDR3 coding sequence is TGTGCCAGCAGGAACGGGGGTGATGAGACCCAGTACTTC. The encoded protein is CASRNGGDETQYF.

CDR3 nucleotides: TGTGCCAGCAGCTTAGGAACGGGAAAGGATGAAGCTTTCTTT. Amino acid sequence: CASSLGTGKDEAFF. The J gene is TRBJ1-1, the V gene TRBV11-3; D is ambiguous. The CDR3 consists of 14 residues. The germline gives CDR1 SGHNT, CDR2 YENEEA. V was trimmed by 1 base and J by 7 bases, leaving 13 bases between them.

The CDR3 coding sequence is TGTGCCAGCAGCCAGGCCCGGACTAGCGGGGCAGATACGCAGTATTTT. It yields the protein CASSQARTSGADTQYF. The genes are TRBV14 and TRBJ2-3; 12 bases line up with TRBD2. CDR1 SGHDN and CDR2 FVKESK come from the germline V gene. CDR3 size: 16 residues. With V trimmed by 3 bases and J by 4 bases, 5 bases remained unmatched.

This clone was found a few times. The rearrangement joins TRBV19 to TRBJ2-2; TRBD1 might be the D (6 bases). This CDR3 spans 12 amino acids. Germline V gene lookup returns CDR1 LNHDA and CDR2 SQIVND (reference sequence). Trimming pared 7 bases from V and 14 bases from J, leaving 17 bases between. CDR3 amino acids: CASTGDISELFF. In nucleotides, the CDR3 is TGTGCCAGTACCGGGGACATTAGCGAACTGTTTTTT.

The chain links TRBV6-5 to TRBJ1-5, with 9 bases that match TRBD1. From germline, CDR1 is MNHEY and CDR2 SVGAGI. The CDR3 consists of 15 residues. V was pared by 0 bases and J by 4 bases, with 1 base of the junction left unmatched. The CDR3 loop is CASSYSGQGNQPQHF. CDR3 nucleotides: TGTGCCAGCAGTTACTCGGGACAGGGTAATCAGCCCCAGCATTTT.

The V call is TRBV5-5, the J call TRBJ1-5; D not resolved. Per germline, CDR1 SGHKS and CDR2 YYEKEE (reference sequence). The CDR3 consists of 12 residues. V lost 0 bases to trimming and J lost 5 bases, with 3 bases between them. CDR3: CASSLEDQPQHF. DNA of the CDR3: TGTGCCAGCAGCTTGGAGGATCAGCCCCAGCATTTT.